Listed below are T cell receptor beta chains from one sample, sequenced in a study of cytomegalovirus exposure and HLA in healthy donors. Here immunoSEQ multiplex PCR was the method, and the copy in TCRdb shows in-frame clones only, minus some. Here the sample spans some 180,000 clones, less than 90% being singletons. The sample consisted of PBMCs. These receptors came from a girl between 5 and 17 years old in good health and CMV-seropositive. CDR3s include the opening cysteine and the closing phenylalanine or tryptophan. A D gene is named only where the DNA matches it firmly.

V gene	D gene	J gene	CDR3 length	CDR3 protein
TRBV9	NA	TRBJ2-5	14	CASSVSAVEETQYF
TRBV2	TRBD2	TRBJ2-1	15	CASSEAGGPSNEQFF
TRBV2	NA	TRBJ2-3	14	CASGSRVSTDTQYF
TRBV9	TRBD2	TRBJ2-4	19	CASSVDPGLAGGAKNIQYF
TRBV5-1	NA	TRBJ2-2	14	CASSSAGRTGELFF
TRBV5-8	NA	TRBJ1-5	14	CASSLIRSGQPQHF
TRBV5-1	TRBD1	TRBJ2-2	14	CASSMTGVQGELFF
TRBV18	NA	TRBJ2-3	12	CASSSLRDTQYF
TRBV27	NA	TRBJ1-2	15	CASRTLRDINYGYTF
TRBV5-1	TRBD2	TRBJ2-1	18	CASSSTDLAGGPNNEQFF
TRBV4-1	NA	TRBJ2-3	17	CASSQVVAGDEKDTQYF
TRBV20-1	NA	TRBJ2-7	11	CSASNTYEQYF
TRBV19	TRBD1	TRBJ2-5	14	CASSVGGRRETQYF
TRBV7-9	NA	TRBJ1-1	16	CASSLFPHLSRTEAFF
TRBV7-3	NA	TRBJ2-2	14	CASSSGQTTGELFF
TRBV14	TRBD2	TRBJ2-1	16	CASSPRLAGGPNEQFF
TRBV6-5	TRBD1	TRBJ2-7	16	CASSYEPDRASYEQYF
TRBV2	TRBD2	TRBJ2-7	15	CASWRPLAGVLEQYF
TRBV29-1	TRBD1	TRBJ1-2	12	CSGEGQGASYTF